The next 24 T cell receptor beta chains were all read from a single sample in a study of control samples from healthy donors and cancer patients (TCRdb year 2020). The library was produced with the immunoSEQ multiplex PCR assay. Entries here come from immuneACCESS through TCRdb and include only in-frame sequences with V and J called. Some clones fail to appear in such tables; in the studies checked, an unresolved V gene covers under half of the shortfall, and the cause of the remainder is unknown. In all, the sample holds over 85,000 clones, and about 91% of those were seen once. The ten biggest clones cover 2% to 2.5% of the sample. The specimen was blood. The origin of the receptors is a woman aged 18-29 years in good health.

The chain employs TRBV2 and TRBJ1-1, with D maybe TRBD1 (6 bases). V lost 3 bases to trimming and J lost 5 bases, with 10 bases between them. This CDR3 region has 13 residues. Germline-derived CDR1 and CDR2 are SNHLY and FYNNEI. The CDR3 region is CASSDEGDTEAFF. The CDR3 coding sequence is TGTGCCAGCAGTGACGAGGGGGATACTGAAGCTTTCTTT.

Judged by abundance, this clone is medium-sized (0.01 to 0.1%). The chain is built from TRBV24-1 and TRBJ1-6, with a possible D match to TRBD1 (5 bases). The ends were cut back, 2 bases at V and 9 bases at J, with 16 bases in the middle. The CDR3 is 16 residues long. The germline V gene encodes CDR1 KGHDR and CDR2 SFDVKD. CDR3 sequence reads: CATSDSRTGESSPLHF. In DNA form, the CDR3 reads TGTGCCACCAGTGATTCAAGAACGGGGGAGAGTTCACCCCTCCACTTT.

The V call is TRBV27, the J call TRBJ1-2, with a weak D call TRBD1 (6 bases). Trimming left V 0 bases short and J 3 bases short, with 20 bases between. The CDR3 consists of 18 residues. Germline V gives CDR1 MNHEY, CDR2 SMNVEV (reference sequence). CDR3 region: CASSLSPDSQLGYYGYTF. The DNA of the CDR3 is TGTGCCAGCAGTTTATCGCCGGACAGCCAGCTAGGATACTATGGCTACACCTTC.

The chain uses TRBV5-4 and TRBJ1-6; the D gene is possibly TRBD1 (6 bases). The CDR3 covers 13 residues. Germline V CDR1 and CDR2: SGHNT, YYREEE (reference sequence). The ends were cut back, 4 bases at V and 8 bases at J, with 10 bases in the middle. In DNA form, the CDR3 reads TGTGCCAGCAGCGGAAACAGGGATTCACCCCTCCACTTT. Residues: CASSGNRDSPLHF. The variable domain in full, with the rest retrieved from reference TRBV5-4 and TRBJ1-6, is ETGVTQSPTHLIKTRGQQVTLRCSSQSGHNTVSWYQQALGQGPQFIFQYYREEENGRGNFPPRFSGLQFPNYSSELNVNALELDDSALYLCASSGNRDSPLHFGNGTRLTVT.

This sequence joins TRBV27 and TRBJ1-5, with D hard to call. V was clipped by 2 bases and J by 6 bases, with 8 bases between them. Per the germline V gene, CDR1 is MNHEY and CDR2 is SMNVEV (reference sequence). The CDR3 length is 13 residues. The CDR3 region is CASSLKAGQPQHF. The CDR3 nucleotides are TGTGCCAGCAGTTTAAAAGCCGGTCAGCCCCAGCATTTT.

This clone was seen once. This chain links TRBV5-1 with TRBJ2-5; 9 positions agree with TRBD1. The CDR3 runs 16 residues. CDR1 SGHRS and CDR2 YFSETQ come from the germline V gene. The J segment lost 2 bases and the V segment lost 1 base, leaving 6 bases of the junction unmatched. The CDR3 spells CASSLSTGGKQETQYF. The DNA for the CDR3 is TGCGCCAGCAGCTTGTCTACAGGGGGCAAGCAAGAGACCCAGTACTTC.

V is TRBV5-1 and J is TRBJ1-1, with D unresolved. Germline CDR1 reads SGHRS; CDR2 reads YFSETQ. The V end lost 2 bases, the J end lost 1 base, and 9 bases lay between the germline ends. The CDR3 spans 14 residues. In DNA, the CDR3 is TGCGCCAGCAGCTTCCCGGACGGGAACACTGAAGCTTTCTTT. This codes for CASSFPDGNTEAFF.

The chain joins TRBV15 to TRBJ2-5; weak D call: TRBD1 (6 bases). The CDR3 loop spans 14 amino acids. The ends were cut back, 0 bases at V and 5 bases at J, with 10 bases in the middle. Germline CDR1 reads LNHNV; CDR2 reads YYDKDF (reference sequence). CDR3 residues: CATSREGAAETQYF. CDR3 DNA: TGTGCCACCAGCAGAGAGGGGGCAGCTGAGACCCAGTACTTC.

The CDR3 loop reads CATSRDRGNNYGYTF. The CDR3 coding sequence is TGTGCCACCAGCAGAGATAGGGGGAATAACTATGGCTACACCTTC. The V call is TRBV15, the J call TRBJ1-2; D might be TRBD1 (6 bases). V lost 0 bases, J lost 1 base, and 9 bases lay in between. This CDR3 spans 15 amino acids. Germline CDR1 and CDR2: LNHNV and YYDKDF (reference sequence).

The gene calls are TRBV6-2 or TRBV6-3 and TRBJ2-3; 8 nucleotides align to TRBD2. Germline CDR1 MNHEY, CDR2 SVGEGT. J was trimmed by 1 base and V by 2 bases; bases with no gene match: 5. The CDR3 totals 16 residues. The CDR3 coding sequence is TGTGCCAGCAGTTACGACCCAGCGGGAGGCACAGATACGCAGTATTTT. Translating it yields CASSYDPAGGTDTQYF.

This clone was counted once. The chain is built from TRBV2 and TRBJ2-5, with a possible D match to TRBD1 (5 bases). This CDR3 spans 13 amino acids. The germline V and J ends were trimmed by 2 bases and 4 bases, with 8 bases remaining between them. In germline, CDR1 is SNHLY, CDR2 FYNNEI. The CDR3 DNA sequence: TGTGCCAGCAGTGAATCTAGGGGAGAGACCCAGTACTTC. This codes for CASSESRGETQYF.

The V gene is TRBV5-1, the J gene TRBJ1-3; possibly TRBD1 for D (5 bases). This CDR3 is 16 amino acids long. The V gene lost 0 bases and the J gene lost 0 bases, with 10 bases spanning the gap. Germline CDR1 and CDR2: SGHRS and YFSETQ. CDR3 region: CASSLVGAPSGNTIYF. The CDR3 coding sequence is TGCGCCAGCAGCTTGGTCGGGGCGCCCTCTGGAAACACCATATATTTT. The whole variable domain, filled in from reference TRBV5-1 and TRBJ1-3, reads KAGVTQTPRYLIKTRGQQVTLSCSPISGHRSVSWYQQTPGQGLQFLFEYFSETQRNKGNFPGRFSGRQFSNSRSEMNVSTLELGDSALYLCASSLVGAPSGNTIYFGEGSWLTVV.

The chain carries TRBV24-1 and TRBJ2-1; D unresolved. V lost 2 bases, J lost 6 bases, and 4 bases lay in between. The germline gives CDR1 KGHDR, CDR2 SFDVKD. The length of the CDR3 is 12 residues. The CDR3, as DNA: TGTGCCACCAGTGATTGGTCCAATGAGCAGTTCTTC. As protein: CATSDWSNEQFF.

The chain has TRBV7-9 and TRBJ2-1, with D perhaps TRBD2 (5 bases). The CDR3 runs 16 residues. V was pared by 5 bases and J by 6 bases, with 20 bases between. CDR1 SEHNR and CDR2 FQNEAQ come from the germline V gene (reference sequence). CDR3 nucleotide sequence: TGTGCCAGCAGCCCCCTGGACCTCCTACGGGGCAATGAGCAGTTCTTC. Translation gives CASSPLDLLRGNEQFF.

The chain is built from TRBV19 and TRBJ1-2; TRBD1 matches at 10 bases. CDR1 is LNHDA, CDR2 SQIVND, per germline (reference sequence). The CDR3 runs to 16 residues. Trimming at V came to 6 bases and at J to 6 bases, leaving 13 bases not matched to a gene. The CDR3 spells CASSLIPGQGYHGYTF. For the CDR3, the DNA is TGTGCCAGTAGCCTAATACCGGGACAGGGGTATCATGGCTACACCTTC.

This chain uses TRBV6-6 with TRBJ2-7; 7 positions match TRBD2. V dropped 8 bases and J dropped 3; count of bases not matched to a gene: 7. CDR3 size: 13 residues. Looked up from germline, CDR1 is MNHNY and CDR2 is SVGAGI (reference sequence). CDR3 loop: CASGEGLNYEQYF. The CDR3 DNA reads as TGTGCCAGCGGGGAGGGACTAAACTACGAGCAGTACTTC.

This chain connects TRBV6-2 or TRBV6-3 to TRBJ1-4, with 8 bases lining up with TRBD1. V was pared by 2 bases and J by 8 bases, with 7 bases of the junction left unmatched. The CDR3 totals 15 residues. Per germline, CDR1 MNHEY and CDR2 SVGEGT. The CDR3 sequence: CASSYGGQGPEKLFF. The CDR3 DNA reads TGTGCCAGCAGTTACGGAGGACAGGGACCCGAAAAACTGTTTTTT.

V gene TRBV2 combines with J gene TRBJ2-1; D is perhaps TRBD1 (8 bases). V was pared by 3 bases and J by 3 bases, with 12 bases between. CDR3 size: 15 residues. The germline V gene has CDR1 SNHLY and CDR2 FYNNEI. CDR3 loop: CASSEGGTGYNEQFF. Written as DNA, the CDR3 is TGTGCCAGCAGTGAGGGGGGGACAGGCTACAATGAGCAGTTCTTC.

The chain combines TRBV10-2 with TRBJ2-1; D possibly corresponds to TRBD2 (6 bases). Between the trimmed V and J ends, which lost 7 bases and 0 bases, there was a span of 13 bases. CDR3 length: 15 residues. Germline values: CDR1 WSHSY, CDR2 SAAADI. CDR3 bases: TGCGCCAGCAAGAGCGGGCCAGGCTCCTACAATGAGCAGTTCTTC. It translates to CASKSGPGSYNEQFF.

J is TRBJ2-5 and V is TRBV25-1, with TRBD1 matching 7 bases. Germline V gives CDR1 MGHDK, CDR2 SYGVNS. J gave up 5 bases and V 5 bases, and 5 bases lay outside the gene matches. The CDR3 has 13 residues. The CDR3 nucleotides are TGTGCCAGCAGTTTATGGGGACAGGAGACCCAGTACTTC. Translating gives CASSLWGQETQYF.

The rearrangement joins TRBV29-1 to TRBJ2-5; either TRBD1 or TRBD2 may fit D (6 bases each). V lost 6 bases, J lost 4 bases, and 12 bases lay in between. CDR3 size: 12 residues. Germline CDR1 and CDR2: SQVTM and ANQGSEA. DNA for the CDR3: TGCAGCGTCCAAGGGGGAGGAGAGACCCAGTACTTC. It is translated as CSVQGGGETQYF. Looking up the rest from reference TRBV29-1 and TRBJ2-5 gives the full variable domain: SAVISQKPSRDICQRGTSLTIQCQVDSQVTMMFWYRQQPGQSLTLIATANQGSEATYESGFVIDKFPISRPNLTFSTLTVSNMSPEDSSIYLCSVQGGGETQYFGPGTRLLVL.

V is TRBV6-5 and J is TRBJ1-5; 10 positions match TRBD1. The J segment lost 6 bases and the V segment lost 6 bases, leaving 8 bases of the junction unmatched. Germline V lookup: CDR1 MNHEY, CDR2 SVGAGI. The CDR3 totals 15 residues. The CDR3 bases are TGTGCCAGCAGCTATCGGACAGGGGGAGGTCAGCCCCAGCATTTT. This encodes CASSYRTGGGQPQHF.

This chain joins TRBV4-2 and TRBJ2-3; weak D call: TRBD2 (5 bases). The V gene lost 5 bases and the J gene lost 0 bases, with 21 bases spanning the gap. The CDR3 is 18 amino acids. The germline V gene has CDR1 LGHNA and CDR2 YNFKEQ. The CDR3 region has the DNA TGTGCCAGCAGCAACCTCTTCAGCGGTACCCTAAGCACAGATACGCAGTATTTT. Its translation: CASSNLFSGTLSTDTQYF.

This clone was seen only once. This rearrangement joins TRBV29-1 to TRBJ1-4, with D possibly matching TRBD1 (5 bases). Looked up from germline, CDR1 is SQVTM and CDR2 is ANQGSEA. The germline V and J ends were trimmed by 7 bases and 8 bases, with 14 bases remaining between them. The CDR3 is 12 residues long. CDR3 bases: TGCAGCGGGAGGGGTGTTGGGGAAAAACTGTTTTTT. As protein: CSGRGVGEKLFF.